Each of the 15 T cell receptor beta chains below was sequenced from the same sample in a study of T cell repertoires in cytomegalovirus infection. A single record per CDR3 protein comes from TCRdb applying MiXCR to the reads. The sample includes 230,000 or so distinct CDR3 sequences, 17% of them seen just once. The sequenced sample was CD8+ T cells from PBMCs. These receptors all come from a human donor in good health (CMV status not recorded). Some clones in this sample may be carry-over from other donors' samples.

As to this clonotype: A read error may explain this, as a much larger clone is one base away. This sequence joins TRBV12-3 or TRBV12-4 and TRBJ2-4, with 7 bases that match TRBD1. The CDR3 is made up of 17 amino acids. The CDR3 DNA reads as TGTGCCAGCAGCACGAGTAGGGGGCGCATGGCCAAAACCATTCAGTACTTC. It encodes CASSTSRGRMAKTIQYF.

This clonotype was observed at least ten times. The chain links TRBV7-2 to TRBJ2-1; D is uncertain. CDR3 length equals 14 residues. Germline-derived CDR1 and CDR2 are SGHTA and FQGNSA. Trimming cost V 5 bases and J 2 bases, with 10 bases left between them. As DNA, the CDR3 is TGTGCCAGCAGCCCCATGGGAACCTACAATGAGCAGTTCTTC. Protein sequence: CASSPMGTYNEQFF.

This clonotype showed up just a few times. The chain has TRBV6-6 and TRBJ2-4; 10 nucleotides align to TRBD2. CDR1 and CDR2 (germline): MNHNY, SVGAGI (reference sequence). V dropped 2 bases and J dropped 15; count of bases not matched to a gene: 7. CDR3 length: 13 residues. The CDR3 here is CASSYPSGGVSYF. In DNA form, the CDR3 reads TGTGCCAGCAGTTACCCCAGCGGGGGGGTTTCGTACTTC.

At least ten counts were recorded for this clonotype. V and J are TRBV28 and TRBJ2-4; D unclear. V was pared by 6 bases and J by 0 bases, with 21 bases between. Germline assignment: CDR1 MDHEN and CDR2 SYDVKM. CDR3 size: 18 residues. The CDR3 reads CASSWVHGRAIAKNIQYF. The CDR3 DNA reads TGTGCCAGCAGCTGGGTCCATGGTCGGGCGATAGCCAAAAACATTCAGTACTTC. Full variable domain (remainder filled in from reference TRBV28 and TRBJ2-4): DVKVTQSSRYLVKRTGEKVFLECVQDMDHENMFWYRQDPGLGLRLIYFSYDVKMKEKGDIPEGYSVSREKKERFSLILESASTNQTSMYLCASSWVHGRAIAKNIQYFGAGTRLSVL.

The rearrangement links TRBV5-6 to TRBJ2-7, with a weak D call TRBD2 (5 bases). Germline CDR1 is SGHDT and CDR2 is YYEEEE. V lost 0 bases and J 6 bases, leaving 19 bases between the germline ends. The CDR3 totals 16 residues. In DNA, the CDR3 is TGTGCCAGCAGCTTGGCTTGGTCGACGGGGTCTGGCGAGCAGTACTTC. It specifies CASSLAWSTGSGEQYF.

CDR3 nucleotide sequence: TGTGCCAGCAGTTTCCCAAATTGGGGGCAGGGGGCCGCTGAAGCTTTCTTT. The encoded protein is CASSFPNWGQGAAEAFF. V is TRBV28 and J is TRBJ1-1, with 8 bases matching TRBD1. The CDR3 loop spans 17 amino acids. Germline V gene lookup returns CDR1 MDHEN and CDR2 SYDVKM. V shed 3 bases and J 6 bases; nucleotides not matched to a gene: 15.

The chain combines TRBV12-3 or TRBV12-4 with TRBJ2-7, with D perhaps matching TRBD1 or TRBD2 (5 bases each). V dropped 6 bases and J dropped 4 bases, with 16 bases sitting between them. The CDR3 is 14 amino acids. The CDR3: CASSPGPRQYEQYF. The CDR3 DNA reads as TGTGCCAGCAGCCCGGGACCCCGACAATACGAGCAGTACTTC.

The sample holds a few counts of this clonotype. CDR3 sequence reads: CASSPTGSDGYTF. The CDR3 coding sequence is TGTGCCAGCAGCCCCACAGGCTCGGATGGCTACACCTTC. The chain is built from TRBV13 and TRBJ1-2, with a possible D match to TRBD1 (5 bases). Germline V gene data show CDR1 as PRHDT and CDR2 as FYEKMQ (reference sequence). There are 13 residues in the CDR3. V shed 5 bases and J shed 6 bases, with 13 bases lying between them.

In its sample, this clonotype was seen many times. The chain recombines TRBV14 with TRBJ2-5; TRBD1 or TRBD2 may be the D gene (5 bases each). The length of the CDR3 is 16 residues. Germline assignment: CDR1 SGHDN and CDR2 FVKESK. Between the trimmed V and J ends, which lost 2 bases and 5 bases, there was a span of 18 bases. Here the CDR3 DNA reads TGTGCCAGCAGCCAACTCCCCGCAGGGTGGGAGGAGACCCAGTACTTC. Amino acid sequence: CASSQLPAGWEETQYF.

The table lists this clonotype with many counts. V and J are TRBV7-9 and TRBJ2-5; 8 positions agree with TRBD2. CDR1 is SEHNR and CDR2 is FQNEAQ in the germline V gene (reference sequence). This CDR3 is 14 amino acids long. J gave up 5 bases and V 3 bases, and 5 bases lay outside the gene matches. The CDR3: CASSFGGVRETQYF. The CDR3 DNA is TGTGCCAGCAGCTTCGGGGGGGTCCGGGAGACCCAGTACTTC.

This clonotype was detected a few times. V is TRBV7-2 and J is TRBJ1-3, with a weak D call TRBD1 (5 bases). Germline V gene data show CDR1 as SGHTA and CDR2 as FQGNSA. The V end lost 2 bases, the J end lost 0 bases, and 14 bases lay between the germline ends. The length of the CDR3 is 17 residues. The CDR3 DNA is TGTGCCAGCAGCTTATTCCCACAGGCATACTCTGGAAACACCATATATTTT. Its protein is CASSLFPQAYSGNTIYF.

V gene TRBV10-2 combines with J gene TRBJ2-2; D not resolved. This CDR3 is built from 17 residues. Germline V CDR1 and CDR2: WSHSY, SAAADI. V lost 3 bases to trimming and J lost 3 bases, with 17 bases between them. CDR3 bases: TGCGCCAGCAGTGACCCGGGCCTTCAAATTTACACCGGGGAGCTGTTTTTT. Translated: CASSDPGLQIYTGELFF.

The chain employs TRBV5-4 and TRBJ1-2, with TRBD1 as a possible D gene (6 bases). Germline V gene data show CDR1 as SGHNT and CDR2 as YYREEE (reference sequence). This CDR3 is built from 16 residues. The ends were cut back, 4 bases at V and 8 bases at J, with 24 bases in the middle. CDR3 nucleotide sequence: TGTGCCAGCAGCGTGGACCAGGGGCTCGTCAGGTGGGGCTACACCTTC. It codes for CASSVDQGLVRWGYTF.

This clonotype showed up many times. The V gene is TRBV2, the J gene TRBJ1-2; no reliable D call. Germline V gene sequence: CDR1 SNHLY, CDR2 FYNNEI. V shed 6 bases and J shed 0 bases, with 14 bases lying between them. The CDR3 runs 15 residues. DNA of the CDR3: TGTGCCAGCAGGCGGGCTGGCCCCGCTAACTATGGCTACACCTTC. Encoded protein: CASRRAGPANYGYTF. The full variable domain, completed using reference TRBV2 and TRBJ1-2, is EPEVTQTPSHQVTQMGQEVILRCVPISNHLYFYWYRQILGQKVEFLVSFYNNEISEKSEIFDDQFSVERPDGSNFTLKIRSTKLEDSAMYFCASRRAGPANYGYTFGSGTRLTVV.

This sequence joins TRBV7-9 and TRBJ2-7; no clear D. Germline CDR1 is SEHNR and CDR2 is FQNEAQ (reference sequence). The length of the CDR3 is 14 residues. Trimming shortened V by 5 bases and J by 2 bases, and 13 bases separated the two germline ends. Here the CDR3 reads CASSHPDGPYEQYF. Here the CDR3 DNA reads TGTGCCAGCAGCCACCCCGACGGCCCCTACGAGCAGTACTTC.